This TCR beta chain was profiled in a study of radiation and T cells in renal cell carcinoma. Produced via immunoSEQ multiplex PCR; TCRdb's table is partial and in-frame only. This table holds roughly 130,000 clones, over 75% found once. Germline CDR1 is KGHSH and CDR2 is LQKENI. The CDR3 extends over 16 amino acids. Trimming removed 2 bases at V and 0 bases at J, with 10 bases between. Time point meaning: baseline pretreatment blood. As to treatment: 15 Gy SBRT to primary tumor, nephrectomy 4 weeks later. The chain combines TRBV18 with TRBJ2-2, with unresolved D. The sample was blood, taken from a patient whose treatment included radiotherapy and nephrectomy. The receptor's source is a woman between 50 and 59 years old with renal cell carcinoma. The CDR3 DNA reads TGTGCCAGCTCACCATTACACAGTACGAACACCGGGGAGCTGTTTTTT. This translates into CASSPLHSTNTGELFF.